Presented here are 17 T cell receptor beta chains from one specimen sequenced in a study of T cells in Graves' hyperthyroidism and ophthalmopathy. Amplification targeted TCR beta CDR3 regions from RNA transcripts. Carried out on the TCR CDR3, a first-round RT-PCR used the HTBI primer set. TCRdb re-called the multiplex PCR reads through MiXCR, storing one row per CDR3 protein. In the table there are nearly 750,000 distinct CDR3 sequences, about 35% of which are singletons. Sequencing was carried out using blood. These TCRs come from a woman aged 40 to 49 with Graves' hyperthyroidism.

The rearrangement joins TRBV7-9 to TRBJ2-7; 12 bases line up with TRBD1. The V and J ends lost 4 bases and 4 bases, in that order; junction bases with no gene match: 5. The CDR3 consists of 15 residues. CDR1 and CDR2 from the germline V gene are SEHNR and FQNEAQ (reference sequence). The CDR3 nucleotides read TGTGCCAGCAGCTCCTGGGACAGGGGGCCGTACGAGCAGTACTTC. Translation gives CASSSWDRGPYEQYF.

Turning to this clonotype: The conserved phenylalanine or tryptophan normally closing the CDR3 is absent here, so this likely arose from a read error. The chain links TRBV7-2 to TRBJ1-2; perhaps TRBD1 as D (5 bases). The V gene's germline CDR1 is SGHTA and CDR2 FQGNSA. The CDR3 sequence is 14 residues long. Trimming stripped 5 bases from V and 6 bases from J, with 16 bases between. The CDR3 loop is CASSQVGQTNGYTL. CDR3 in DNA: TGTGCCAGCAGCCAAGTTGGACAAACCAATGGCTACACCCTC.

About this clonotype itself: The CDR3 carries no conserved terminal phenylalanine or tryptophan, so it likely arises from a read error. This chain links TRBV10-3 with TRBJ1-1, with D unresolved. The length of the CDR3 is 13 residues. Germline V gene sequence: CDR1 ENHRY, CDR2 SYGVKD. Trimming stripped 10 bases from V and 0 bases from J, with 12 bases between. The CDR3 loop is CATYLRMNTEAFL. The DNA of the CDR3 is TGTGCCACCTACCTCCGGATGAACACTGAAGCTTTCCTT.

In this sample, this clonotype turned up a few times. The chain joins TRBV6-5 to TRBJ2-7; weak D call: TRBD2 (5 bases). The CDR3 length is 16 residues. Deletions cut 0 bases from V and 0 bases from J, with 12 bases between. CDR1 and CDR2 from the germline V gene are MNHEY and SVGAGI. The DNA of the CDR3 is TGTGCCAGCAGTTACTCCGAGCGGCACAGCTCCTACGAGCAGTACTTC. Translation: CASSYSERHSSYEQYF.

CDR3: CASINPDNYYGYTF. The CDR3 DNA is TGTGCCAGTATCAACCCAGACAACTACTATGGCTACACCTTC. This rearrangement joins TRBV19 to TRBJ1-2, with D unclear. From germline, CDR1 is LNHDA and CDR2 SQIVND (reference sequence). The length of the CDR3 is 14 residues. Trimming shortened V by 7 bases and J by 3 bases, and 15 bases separated the two germline ends.

The CDR3 region is CAWSRGANSNQPQHF. As DNA, the CDR3 is TGTGCCTGGAGTAGGGGGGCAAACAGCAATCAGCCCCAGCATTTT. The chain carries TRBV14 and TRBJ1-5; D is perhaps TRBD1 (6 bases). CDR1 is SGHDN and CDR2 is FVKESK in the germline V gene. This CDR3 region has 15 residues. V gave up 11 bases and J gave up 1 base, with 18 bases separating them.

This clonotype was picked up one time. The conserved final phenylalanine or tryptophan is absent from the CDR3, which likely points to a read error. The chain uses TRBV7-3 and TRBJ1-1, with D perhaps matching TRBD1 (5 bases). The V and J ends lost 6 bases and 6 bases respectively, with 29 bases between them. The CDR3 has 18 amino acids. Germline CDR1 and CDR2: SGHTA and FQGTGA. The CDR3 is CASSYPNLDKPQGAEAFL. As DNA, the CDR3 is TGTGCCAGCAGTTACCCGAACTTGGACAAGCCCCAAGGGGCTGAAGCTTTCCTT.

This clonotype was counted a few times. V usage is TRBV11-2 and J usage is TRBJ2-7, with D maybe TRBD2 (5 bases). The ends were cut back, 1 base at V and 1 base at J, with 11 bases in the middle. The length of the CDR3 is 15 residues. Germline CDR1 and CDR2: SGHAT and FQNNGV. The CDR3 region has the DNA TGTGCCAGCAGCTTAGGACTATTCGATTCCTACGAGCAGTACTTC. Translating gives CASSLGLFDSYEQYF.

The J gene is TRBJ1-1, the V gene TRBV4-3; a possible D gene is TRBD1 (5 bases). This CDR3 comprises 14 residues. Trimming pared 3 bases from V and 5 bases from J, leaving 13 bases between. The germline V gene has CDR1 LGHNA and CDR2 YSLEER. CDR3 DNA sequence: TGCGCCAGCAGCCATTTCAGGGAGGGTACTGAAGCTTTCTTT. It yields the protein CASSHFREGTEAFF.

This clonotype was counted between two and nine times. This CDR3 reads CASSQVRLGPSLTRGYTF. The CDR3 region has the DNA TGCGCCAGCAGCCAAGTTCGCCTGGGGCCATCCCTAACGCGGGGCTACACCTTC. This chain connects TRBV4-3 to TRBJ1-2; D perhaps matches TRBD1 (5 bases). This CDR3 is built from 18 residues. V lost 1 base and J 8 bases, leaving 26 bases between the germline ends. Looked up from germline, CDR1 is LGHNA and CDR2 is YSLEER.

This clonotype was detected ten times or more. The J gene is TRBJ1-2, the V gene TRBV4-1; D ambiguous. Trimming stripped 4 bases from V and 4 bases from J, with 7 bases between. The CDR3 consists of 12 residues. Germline-derived CDR1 and CDR2 are MGHRA and YSYEKL. CDR3 in amino acids: CASSRSGYGYTF. For the CDR3, the DNA is TGCGCCAGCAGCCGGTCTGGCTATGGCTACACCTTC.

This clonotype appeared a few times. The CDR3 protein is CASSVTGSTGELFF. CDR3 in DNA: TGTGCCAGCAGCGTTACAGGGAGTACCGGGGAGCTGTTTTTT. The rearrangement uses TRBV9 and TRBJ2-2; TRBD1 is a possible D gene (6 bases). CDR1 is SGDLS and CDR2 is YYNGEE in the germline V gene. V was cut by 2 bases and J by 5 bases, with 10 bases left in between. This CDR3 region has 14 residues.

With respect to this clonotype: Because it lacks the conserved phenylalanine or tryptophan at the end, this CDR3 is likely a read error. The chain combines TRBV11-2 with TRBJ1-3, with 10 bases identical to TRBD1. J lost 0 bases, V lost 4 bases, and 6 bases had no gene match. The CDR3 has 17 residues. CDR1 and CDR2 from the germline V gene are SGHAT and FQNNGV. In DNA form, the CDR3 reads TGTGCCAGCAGCTCCCTTTGGGACAGGGGCTCTGGAAACACCATATATTTA. This translates into CASSSLWDRGSGNTIYL.

This clonotype was counted at least ten times. The chain employs TRBV25-1 and TRBJ1-1; 10 bases agree with TRBD1. Germline lookup yields CDR1 MGHDK and CDR2 SYGVNS. V was clipped by 4 bases and J by 6 bases; unmatched bases: 8. The length of the CDR3 is 15 residues. The CDR3 DNA is TGTGCCAGCAGTGTCGGGACAGGGGACGACCCTGAAGCTTTCTTT. It specifies CASSVGTGDDPEAFF.

The table lists this clonotype with a few counts. J is TRBJ2-7 and V is TRBV4-1; unclear D gene. The CDR3 spans 15 residues. V lost 5 bases and J lost 1, with 15 bases in between. Germline V gene data show CDR1 as MGHRA and CDR2 as YSYEKL. The CDR3 is CASSISFYLSYEQYF. The CDR3 DNA reads TGCGCCAGCAGCATCTCCTTCTACTTATCCTACGAGCAGTACTTC.

This clonotype was detected ten times or more. The chain carries TRBV29-1 and TRBJ2-3, with 8 bases lining up with TRBD2. The germline V gene encodes CDR1 SQVTM and CDR2 ANQGSEA. This CDR3 has 12 residues. CDR3 coding DNA: TGCAGTTTCGCTAGCGGGACAGATACGCAGTATTTT. As protein: CSFASGTDTQYF.

This clonotype came up a few times. The chain couples TRBV3-1 to TRBJ2-7, with 7 bases aligning to TRBD2. The CDR3 loop spans 13 amino acids. Trimming took 4 bases from V and 2 from J; bases not matched to a gene: 2. Germline V CDR1 and CDR2: LGHDT, YNNKEL (reference sequence). CDR3 loop: CASSPTSAYEQYF. Written as DNA, the CDR3 is TGTGCCAGCAGCCCTACTAGCGCCTACGAGCAGTACTTC.